These 5 T cell receptor beta chains share one sample of origin, sequenced in a study of human T cells and chemical hapten exposure. Regarding time point: pre-sensitization, week 0. Documented treatment: therapeutic diphenylcyclopropenone sensitization with weekly scalp DPC. TCRdb ran MiXCR on the RACE reads and lists one entry per CDR3 protein. The table lists 190,000 or so distinct CDR3 sequences, approximately 29% of them singletons. The starting material was whole blood, obtained in connection with sensitization to the hapten diphenylcyclopropenone (DPC). The receptors come from a woman younger than 45 with alopecia areata. Some clones in this sample may be carry-over from other donors' samples.

The chain uses TRBV7-2 and TRBJ2-1; 11 positions match TRBD1. Trimming cost V 5 bases and J 4 bases; bases outside gene matches: 4. Per germline, CDR1 SGHTA and CDR2 FQGNSA. This CDR3 comprises 15 residues. CDR3 coding DNA: TGTGCCAGCAGCACCGGGACAGGGGGGTACAATGAGCAGTTCTTC. Amino acid sequence: CASSTGTGGYNEQFF.

The rearrangement uses TRBV29-1 and TRBJ2-2; the match to TRBD1 covers 11 bases. The CDR3 consists of 14 residues. V was clipped by 7 bases and J by 7 bases; unmatched bases: 8. Germline CDR1 SQVTM, CDR2 ANQGSEA. The CDR3 reads CSGAGTGGVGELFF. The DNA for the CDR3 is TGCAGCGGCGCCGGGACAGGGGGTGTCGGGGAGCTGTTTTTT.

The rearrangement joins TRBV6-1 to TRBJ2-7, with 13 bases matching TRBD2. The germline V gene encodes CDR1 MNHNS and CDR2 SASEGT. The V gene end was trimmed by 1 base and the J gene end by 4 bases; junction bases not matched to a gene: 1. The CDR3 covers 15 residues. The DNA for the CDR3 is TGTGCCAGCAGTGAAGAGACTAGCGGGGGGTACGAGCAGTACTTC. Translating gives CASSEETSGGYEQYF.

This chain connects TRBV24-1 to TRBJ2-3; D might be TRBD1 (7 bases). V was pared by 10 bases and J by 3 bases, with 19 bases between. The CDR3 extends over 15 amino acids. Germline lookup yields CDR1 KGHDR and CDR2 SFDVKD. In DNA form, the CDR3 reads TGTGCCACGGGGGGCAGGGGGGAGCCAACAGATACGCAGTATTTT. It encodes CATGGRGEPTDTQYF.

The V gene is TRBV5-1, the J gene TRBJ2-7, with TRBD1 matching over 7 bases. Germline CDR1 is SGHRS and CDR2 is YFSETQ. The CDR3 consists of 14 residues. Losses at the gene ends were 4 bases for V and 2 bases for J; bases not matched to a gene: 6. CDR3 coding DNA: TGCGCCAGCAGCAACGGACAGGCAGCCTACGAGCAGTACTTC. As protein: CASSNGQAAYEQYF.